These 22 T cell receptor beta chains came from one sample sequenced in a study of blood T cell repertoires in COVID-19. The repertoire was sequenced with immunoSEQ multiplex PCR; TCRdb's copy has only in-frame clones and lacks some. The table includes tens of thousands of clones, roughly 85% detected once. The sequencing sample was made of peripheral blood. The receptors shown here come from a woman aged 55-75 years with COVID-19, enrolled during active disease.

The chain joins TRBV6-5 to TRBJ1-1; 11 bases agree with TRBD1. V was pared by 8 bases and J by 2 bases, with 7 bases of the junction left unmatched. The CDR3 consists of 15 residues. The V gene's germline CDR1 is MNHEY and CDR2 SVGAGI. The DNA for the CDR3 is TGTGCCAGCTGGGACAGGGGGAGAGTTAACACTGAAGCTTTCTTT. Translated, it gives CASWDRGRVNTEAFF.

The chain links TRBV29-1 to TRBJ2-3, with no clear D. From germline, CDR1 is SQVTM and CDR2 ANQGSEA. The V end was cut by 7 bases, the J end by 2 bases, with 10 bases between. This CDR3 comprises 12 residues. CDR3 sequence (DNA): TGCAGCGCTGGTAGACTCACAGATACGCAGTATTTT. Its protein is CSAGRLTDTQYF.

This chain connects TRBV6-2 or TRBV6-3 to TRBJ1-5, with a possible D match to TRBD1 (6 bases). Germline CDR1 reads MNHEY; CDR2 reads SVGEGT. This CDR3 is built from 13 residues. With 5 bases removed from V and 6 bases from J, the gap between germline ends came to 11 bases. For the CDR3, the DNA is TGTGCCAGCAGTACCGGGACACGTCAGCCCCAGCATTTT. Its translation: CASSTGTRQPQHF.

CDR3 protein: CSVVGGYGYTF. As DNA, the CDR3 is TGCAGCGTTGTGGGGGGGTATGGCTACACCTTC. This sequence joins TRBV29-1 and TRBJ1-2, with a possible D match to TRBD1 (5 bases). V dropped 4 bases and J dropped 5 bases, with 8 bases sitting between them. There are 11 residues in the CDR3. CDR1 and CDR2 from the germline V gene are SQVTM and ANQGSEA.

The chain recombines TRBV6-2 or TRBV6-3 with TRBJ1-2; tentative D call: TRBD1 (5 bases). Germline CDR1 MNHEY, CDR2 SVGEGT. This CDR3 is 15 amino acids long. Between the trimmed V and J ends, which lost 4 bases and 5 bases, there was a span of 17 bases. The CDR3 sequence is CASSSHDRSSYGYTF. In DNA form, the CDR3 reads TGTGCCAGCAGTTCGCACGACAGATCTTCTTATGGCTACACCTTC.

The table lists this clone with a few counts. This chain links TRBV10-3 with TRBJ2-3, with a possible D match to TRBD2 (6 bases). CDR1 is ENHRY and CDR2 is SYGVKD in the germline V gene. The CDR3 is made up of 12 amino acids. V was trimmed by 4 bases and J by 5 bases, leaving 7 bases between them. CDR3 amino acids: CAISVGGDTQYF. The CDR3 DNA reads TGTGCCATCAGTGTGGGGGGAGATACGCAGTATTTT.

The genes are TRBV18 and TRBJ2-7; D not certain. The CDR3 covers 14 residues. Trimming cost V 2 bases and J 0 bases, with 8 bases left between them. CDR1 is KGHSH and CDR2 is LQKENI in the germline V gene. CDR3 residues: CASSPNYNSYEQYF. In DNA, the CDR3 is TGTGCCAGCTCACCAAACTATAACTCCTACGAGCAGTACTTC. Based on the CDR3 plus reference TRBV18 and TRBJ2-7, the full variable domain is NAGVMQNPRHLVRRRGQEARLRCSPMKGHSHVYWYRQLPEEGLKFMVYLQKENIIDESGMPKERFSAEFPKEGPSILRIQQVVRGDSAAYFCASSPNYNSYEQYFGPGTRLTVT.

V is TRBV9 and J is TRBJ2-7; 7 bases fit TRBD2. The J segment lost 7 bases and the V segment lost 1 base, leaving 8 bases of the junction unmatched. From germline, CDR1 is SGDLS and CDR2 YYNGEE. The CDR3 loop spans 14 amino acids. CDR3 protein: CASSVRSGDGEQYF. In DNA form, the CDR3 reads TGTGCCAGCAGCGTAAGGAGCGGGGACGGGGAGCAGTACTTC.

The chain joins TRBV5-6 to TRBJ2-7; the match to TRBD1 covers 9 bases. The CDR3 is 15 residues long. The J segment lost 4 bases and the V segment lost 0 bases, leaving 5 bases of the junction unmatched. Germline lookup yields CDR1 SGHDT and CDR2 YYEEEE. CDR3 region: CASSLDWGTGYEQYF. Here the CDR3 DNA reads TGTGCCAGCAGCTTGGATTGGGGGACAGGGTACGAGCAGTACTTC.

The chain links TRBV4-3 to TRBJ2-7; TRBD2 is a possible D gene (7 bases). Germline V gives CDR1 LGHNA, CDR2 YSLEER. V was pared by 0 bases and J by 0 bases, with 12 bases between. The CDR3 consists of 16 residues. The CDR3 loop reads CASSQDSGDYSYEQYF. CDR3 coding DNA: TGCGCCAGCAGCCAAGATTCAGGGGACTACTCCTACGAGCAGTACTTC.

V and J are TRBV30 and TRBJ2-3; tentatively, D is TRBD1 (6 bases). V lost 5 bases to trimming and J lost 2 bases, with 11 bases between them. There are 13 residues in the CDR3. Germline assignment: CDR1 GTSNPN and CDR2 SVGIG (reference sequence). CDR3 region: CAWYGDTTDTQYF. DNA of the CDR3: TGTGCCTGGTACGGGGACACCACAGATACGCAGTATTTT.

This sequence joins TRBV30 and TRBJ1-1; tentatively, D is TRBD1 (6 bases). V was shortened by 1 base and J by 1 base, with 16 bases between the two germline ends. Germline lookup yields CDR1 GTSNPN and CDR2 SVGIG (reference sequence). CDR3 length: 16 amino acids. The CDR3 loop reads CAWSGFEQGTNTEAFF. For the CDR3, the DNA is TGTGCCTGGAGTGGCTTTGAGCAGGGGACGAACACTGAAGCTTTCTTT. The full variable domain, completed using reference TRBV30 and TRBJ1-1, is SQTIHQWPATLVQPVGSPLSLECTVEGTSNPNLYWYRQAAGRGLQLLFYSVGIGQISSEVPQNLSASRPQDRQFILSSKKLLLSDSGFYLCAWSGFEQGTNTEAFFGQGTRLTVV.

This sequence joins TRBV19 and TRBJ2-7, with D possibly TRBD1 on 6 matching bases. The germline CDR1 and CDR2 sequences are LNHDA and SQIVND (reference sequence). The V end lost 5 bases, the J end lost 1 base, and 9 bases lay between the germline ends. This CDR3 spans 13 amino acids. The CDR3 loop reads CASSAGESYEQYF. CDR3 nucleotide sequence: TGTGCCAGTAGTGCAGGGGAGTCCTACGAGCAGTACTTC.

Remarks on this clone: Other DNA sequences in this sample translate to the same CDR3. The genes are TRBV18 and TRBJ2-7; 7 bases match TRBD1. V gave up 2 bases and J gave up 2 bases; unmatched junction bases: 3. This CDR3 region has 14 residues. Germline V lookup: CDR1 KGHSH, CDR2 LQKENI. CDR3 in amino acids: CASSPGTETYEQYF. DNA of the CDR3: TGTGCCAGCTCACCAGGGACAGAGACCTACGAGCAGTACTTC.

The chain joins TRBV6-5 to TRBJ2-7; D might be TRBD2 (5 bases). The CDR3 loop spans 12 amino acids. Trimming cost V 10 bases and J 1 base, with 11 bases left between them. Germline V gene sequence: CDR1 MNHEY, CDR2 SVGAGI. In DNA, the CDR3 is TGTGCCACCACGGGGAGTTCCTACGAGCAGTACTTC. Protein product: CATTGSSYEQYF.

The gene calls are TRBV19 and TRBJ1-1; 7 positions match TRBD1. From germline, CDR1 is LNHDA and CDR2 SQIVND (reference sequence). With 6 bases clipped from V and 1 base from J, the junction kept 2 bases outside the gene matches. The CDR3 contains 13 residues. The CDR3: CASSYRGNTEAFF. The CDR3 DNA reads TGTGCCAGTAGCTACAGGGGGAACACTGAAGCTTTCTTT. The full variable domain, in which reference TRBV19 and TRBJ1-1 provide the parts outside the CDR3, is DGGITQSPKYLFRKEGQNVTLSCEQNLNHDAMYWYRQDPGQGLRLIYYSQIVNDFQKGDIAEGYSVSREKKESFPLTVTSAQKNPTAFYLCASSYRGNTEAFFGQGTRLTVV.

The chain uses TRBV7-8 and TRBJ1-5; D is undetermined. The length of the CDR3 is 14 residues. Germline V CDR1 and CDR2: SGHVS, FQNEAQ. V lost 4 bases and J lost 6, with 13 bases in between. The CDR3 is CASSSPGLPQPQHF. The CDR3 nucleotides read TGTGCCAGCAGCTCCCCAGGCCTCCCTCAGCCCCAGCATTTT.

The CDR3, as DNA: TGCGCCAGCAGCCAAGGGTGGCAGTCCTACGAGCAGTACTTC. Protein: CASSQGWQSYEQYF. The chain combines TRBV4-3 with TRBJ2-7; D gene ambiguous. The CDR3 sequence is 14 residues long. Germline CDR1 LGHNA, CDR2 YSLEER. Trimming stripped 1 base from V and 1 base from J, with 8 bases between.

The CDR3 is CASTLWGETPPDEQFF. The CDR3 coding sequence is TGTGCCAGCACCCTATGGGGGGAAACTCCTCCGGATGAGCAGTTCTTC. V gene TRBV7-8 combines with J gene TRBJ2-1, with a weak D call TRBD2 (6 bases). Germline CDR1 is SGHVS and CDR2 is FQNEAQ. The length of the CDR3 is 16 residues. The V end lost 7 bases, the J end lost 8 bases, and 24 bases lay between the germline ends.

The V gene is TRBV7-9, the J gene TRBJ2-7, with 13 positions matching TRBD2. The V segment lost 0 bases and the J segment 0 bases; nucleotides outside the gene matches: 5. CDR3 length: 18 residues. Germline loops: CDR1 SEHNR, CDR2 FQNEAQ (reference sequence). CDR3 residues: CASSLARGTSGDSYEQYF. The DNA of the CDR3 is TGTGCCAGCAGCTTAGCGCGGGGGACTAGCGGGGACTCCTACGAGCAGTACTTC.

This clone was seen a single time. The V call is TRBV14, the J call TRBJ1-2; maybe TRBD1 (5 bases). Germline V lookup: CDR1 SGHDN, CDR2 FVKESK. V lost 1 base and J lost 4, with 16 bases in between. There are 16 residues in the CDR3. CDR3 DNA: TGTGCCAGCAGCCAAGGCCTTCCGGGGGGTGGCTATGGCTACACCTTC. This translates into CASSQGLPGGGYGYTF.

V gene TRBV18 combines with J gene TRBJ2-1; D possibly corresponds to TRBD2 (6 bases). Trimming took 0 bases from V and 7 from J, leaving 13 bases between them. This CDR3 has 15 amino acids. The germline gives CDR1 KGHSH, CDR2 LQKENI. CDR3 amino acids: CASSPPELASNEQFF. The CDR3 DNA sequence: TGTGCCAGCTCACCACCGGAGCTAGCGAGTAATGAGCAGTTCTTC.